This T cell receptor (beta chain) was documented in a study of blood T cell repertoires in COVID-19. Study-wide background: The samples span acute and convalescent COVID-19 from the United States, Italy and Spain.

The assay was immunoSEQ multiplex PCR, and TCRdb's table has in-frame clones only and misses some. The table records about 300,000 clones, around 90% of them present only once. The CDR3 has 15 amino acids. From germline, CDR1 is LNHDA and CDR2 SQIVND (reference sequence). Between the trimmed V and J ends, which lost 7 bases and 5 bases, there was a span of 18 bases. Sequenced: PBMCs or T cells enriched from blood (not recorded which). The clonotype originates from a man aged 60 to 75 who had recovered from COVID-19. The J gene is TRBJ1-5, the V gene TRBV19; weak D call: TRBD1 (6 bases). DNA of the CDR3: TGTGCCAGTACAGAACAGGGTTATGAGTATCAGCCCCAGCATTTT. It encodes CASTEQGYEYQPQHF.